This T cell receptor beta chain was captured in a study of tumor-infiltrating lymphocytes in primary liver carcinoma. For each extraction, RNA and DNA were obtained together from around 18-30 mg of unsorted bulk tissue. Concerning this clonotype itself: A much bigger clone sits one base away, suggesting this may be a read error.

Priming with a constant-region primer yielded TCR beta cDNA from about 540 ng total RNA. Researchers made the TCR beta libraries by running three nested multiplex PCR rounds with slightly modified ARM-PCR. PCR rounds one and two used TRBV1-TRBV30 forward primers with a C-beta reverse primer for 10 cycles each. TCRdb independently ran MiXCR on the multiplex PCR reads; one entry per CDR3 protein. The sample includes more than 100,000 distinct CDR3 sequences, around 60% of them seen just once. CDR3 length equals 14 residues. Trimming took off 4 bases at V and 8 bases at J, with 15 bases between the two ends. The germline CDR1 and CDR2 sequences are SGHVS and FQNEAQ.

Sequencing was carried out using liver tumor tissue from sampling region 1. Regarding subset: tumor region T1, superior pole. The source is a woman aged 60-75 years with primary liver carcinoma and hepatitis B virus infection. V and J are TRBV7-8 and TRBJ2-1; D may be TRBD1 or TRBD2 (5 bases each). CDR3 region: CASSYHRGVDEQFF. CDR3 sequence (DNA): TGTGCCAGCAGCTACCACCGGGGCGTGGATGAGCAGTTCTTC.